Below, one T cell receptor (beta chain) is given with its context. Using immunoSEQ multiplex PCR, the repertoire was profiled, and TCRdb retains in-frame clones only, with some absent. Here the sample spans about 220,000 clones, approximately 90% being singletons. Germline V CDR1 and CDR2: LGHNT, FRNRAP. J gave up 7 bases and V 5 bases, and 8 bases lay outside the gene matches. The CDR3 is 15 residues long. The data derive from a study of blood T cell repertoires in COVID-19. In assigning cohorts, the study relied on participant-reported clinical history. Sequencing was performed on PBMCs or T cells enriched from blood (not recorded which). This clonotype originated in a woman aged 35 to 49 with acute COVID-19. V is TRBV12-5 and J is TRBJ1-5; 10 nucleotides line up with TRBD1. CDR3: CASGANRDRGQPQHF. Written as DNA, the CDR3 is TGTGCTAGTGGTGCGAACCGGGACAGGGGCCAGCCCCAGCATTTT.